Below are 32 T cell receptor beta chains sequenced from a single sample in a study of CD8 T cells in Susac syndrome (dated by TCRdb to between 2018 and 2021). The library was produced with the immunoSEQ multiplex PCR assay. RNA was extracted using the RNeasy kit, and about 0.45 to 1 microgram was reverse transcribed with random hexamers. The raw public reads went through TCRdb reprocessing: fastp at Q25, MiXCR clone calling, in-frame beta chains kept. Every CDR3 protein is listed once, alongside the most common genes and DNA of its rows. This sample has some 120,000 distinct CDR3 sequences in its table, and approximately 94% of those were observed once. Jointly, the top ten make up roughly 0.095% of the sample. Sequencing was performed on CD4+ T cells from PBMCs. Every receptor here comes from a human donor in good health.

The rearrangement uses TRBV6-2 or TRBV6-3 and TRBJ2-1; D remains ambiguous. CDR3 length: 13 amino acids. V gave up 5 bases and J gave up 5 bases, with 10 bases separating them. Germline CDR1 reads MNHEY; CDR2 reads SVGEGT. DNA of the CDR3: TGTGCCAGCAGTGAGCTGATGAACAATGAGCAGTTCTTC. Residues: CASSELMNNEQFF.

V is TRBV5-1 and J is TRBJ2-3; D not certain. The V end lost 0 bases, the J end lost 1 base, and 6 bases lay between the germline ends. CDR1 is SGHRS and CDR2 is YFSETQ in the germline V gene. This CDR3 comprises 14 residues. This CDR3 reads CASSLVIGTDTQYF. CDR3 nucleotide sequence: TGCGCCAGCAGCTTGGTGATAGGCACAGATACGCAGTATTTT. Filled out from reference TRBV5-1 and TRBJ2-3, the complete variable domain reads KAGVTQTPRYLIKTRGQQVTLSCSPISGHRSVSWYQQTPGQGLQFLFEYFSETQRNKGNFPGRFSGRQFSNSRSEMNVSTLELGDSALYLCASSLVIGTDTQYFGPGTRLTVL.

The chain combines TRBV7-8 with TRBJ2-4; D possibly matches TRBD1 or TRBD2 (7 bases each). This CDR3 comprises 15 residues. Germline V lookup: CDR1 SGHVS, CDR2 FQNEAQ. V was clipped by 7 bases and J by 2 bases, with 15 bases between them. The CDR3 spells CASMGGGASKNIQYF. The CDR3 DNA reads TGTGCCAGCATGGGAGGGGGCGCCTCCAAAAACATTCAGTACTTC.

The V and J genes are TRBV10-3 and TRBJ2-1, with a weak D call TRBD2 (6 bases). The CDR3 runs 13 residues. The germline V and J ends were trimmed by 10 bases and 7 bases, with 17 bases remaining between them. Germline loops: CDR1 ENHRY, CDR2 SYGVKD. In DNA, the CDR3 is TGTGCCAGCGGGATTCCTTTAAAGAATGAGCAGTTCTTC. Amino acids: CASGIPLKNEQFF.

The chain is built from TRBV12-3 or TRBV12-4 and TRBJ2-2; 10 bases align to TRBD1. After removal of 5 bases from V and 5 bases from J, the junction contained 8 bases not matched to a gene. The CDR3 is 16 amino acids. The CDR3 DNA reads as TGTGCCAGCAGTACCCTCTGGACAGGGGGAACCGGGGAGCTGTTTTTT. Translating it yields CASSTLWTGGTGELFF.

V is TRBV7-3 and J is TRBJ2-3, with TRBD2 matching over 10 bases. Unmatched junction bases numbered 3, after V lost 5 bases and J lost 4 bases. The CDR3 totals 14 residues. CDR1 and CDR2 (germline): SGHTA, FQGTGA. CDR3 amino acids: CASSQGTSADTQYF. In DNA, the CDR3 is TGTGCCAGCAGCCAGGGGACTAGCGCAGATACGCAGTATTTT.

The V call is TRBV4-3, the J call TRBJ2-7; 12 nucleotides line up with TRBD2. The CDR3 totals 18 residues. CDR1 is LGHNA, CDR2 YSLEER, per germline. The trim removed 0 bases at V and 0 bases at J, leaving 6 bases unmatched. In DNA, the CDR3 is TGCGCCAGCAGCCAAGATTTGCTAGCGGGAGGGCCCTCCTACGAGCAGTACTTC. It is translated as CASSQDLLAGGPSYEQYF.

This clonotype appeared a few times. This rearrangement joins TRBV12-3 or TRBV12-4 to TRBJ2-7, with 10 bases matching TRBD1. This CDR3 comprises 14 residues. The junction had 1 base not matched to a gene; V was cut back by 3 bases and J by 2 bases. The CDR3 protein is CASSLGQGTYEQYF. The CDR3 DNA reads TGTGCCAGCAGTTTGGGACAGGGGACCTACGAGCAGTACTTC.

This clonotype appeared once. V usage is TRBV7-9 and J usage is TRBJ2-7, with 7 bases aligning to TRBD1. The junction had 2 bases not matched to a gene; V was cut back by 0 bases and J by 3 bases. Germline-derived CDR1 and CDR2 are SEHNR and FQNEAQ (reference sequence). The CDR3 is 14 residues long. The CDR3 loop reads CASSLANRGYEQYF. For the CDR3, the DNA is TGTGCCAGCAGCTTAGCGAACAGGGGCTACGAGCAGTACTTC.

V gene TRBV6-2 or TRBV6-3 combines with J gene TRBJ1-6; no clear D. This CDR3 is built from 17 residues. Germline CDR1 reads MNHEY; CDR2 reads SVGEGT. Trimming shortened V by 5 bases and J by 4 bases, and 18 bases separated the two germline ends. CDR3 sequence: CASSQFSGDGYNSPLHF. The CDR3 nucleotides are TGTGCCAGCAGTCAATTCTCCGGGGATGGGTATAATTCACCCCTCCACTTT.

The chain couples TRBV7-8 to TRBJ2-7; D unclear. The CDR3 has 12 residues. V gave up 5 bases and J gave up 7 bases, with 12 bases separating them. In germline, CDR1 is SGHVS, CDR2 FQNEAQ. The CDR3: CASSPQQGEQYF. CDR3 DNA: TGTGCCAGCAGCCCGCAACAAGGGGAGCAGTACTTC.

The J gene is TRBJ2-1, the V gene TRBV6-5; 12 positions match TRBD2. This CDR3 is 14 amino acids long. The J segment lost 6 bases and the V segment lost 5 bases, leaving 2 bases of the junction unmatched. CDR1 MNHEY and CDR2 SVGAGI come from the germline V gene. Written as DNA, the CDR3 is TGTGCCAGCAGTCGGACTAGCGGGATCAATGAGCAGTTCTTC. It translates to CASSRTSGINEQFF.

The V and J genes are TRBV7-9 and TRBJ1-1; D not resolved. CDR1 and CDR2 from the germline V gene are SEHNR and FQNEAQ (reference sequence). Trimming pared 2 bases from V and 10 bases from J, leaving 11 bases between. This CDR3 contains 12 residues. The CDR3 is CASSLQEARAFF. DNA of the CDR3: TGTGCCAGCAGCTTACAGGAAGCGCGAGCTTTCTTT.

The chain recombines TRBV6-5 with TRBJ1-1, with D possibly TRBD1 on 5 matching bases. V dropped 4 bases and J dropped 1 base, with 10 bases sitting between them. The CDR3 extends over 14 amino acids. In germline, CDR1 is MNHEY, CDR2 SVGAGI. The CDR3 nucleotides are TGTGCCAGCAGTTCCTCTGGGGGGAACACTGAAGCTTTCTTT. The encoded protein is CASSSSGGNTEAFF.

The chain links TRBV5-4 to TRBJ2-3, with D perhaps TRBD2 (5 bases). Per the germline V gene, CDR1 is SGHNT and CDR2 is YYREEE (reference sequence). Trimming took off 2 bases at V and 0 bases at J, with 10 bases between the two ends. The length of the CDR3 is 15 residues. The CDR3 protein is CASSLWASSTDTQYF. The CDR3 DNA sequence: TGTGCCAGCAGCTTATGGGCTAGCAGCACAGATACGCAGTATTTT.

The chain combines TRBV28 with TRBJ1-2; the D gene is possibly TRBD1 (6 bases). V was cut by 5 bases and J by 2 bases, with 15 bases left in between. This CDR3 is 15 amino acids long. Germline V gene lookup returns CDR1 MDHEN and CDR2 SYDVKM. CDR3 DNA: TGTGCCAGCAGTCTCGTGAGGGGGGCCAACTATGGCTACACCTTC. The encoded protein is CASSLVRGANYGYTF.

This rearrangement joins TRBV7-2 to TRBJ1-2; 8 positions match TRBD1. The CDR3 is made up of 13 amino acids. The germline CDR1 and CDR2 sequences are SGHTA and FQGNSA. Losses at the gene ends were 3 bases for V and 6 bases for J; bases not matched to a gene: 3. CDR3 nucleotides: TGTGCCAGCAGCTTGGGACAGGCCGATGGCTACACCTTC. It translates to CASSLGQADGYTF. Combining the CDR3 with reference TRBV7-2 and TRBJ1-2 gives the whole variable domain GAGVSQSPSNKVTEKGKDVELRCDPISGHTALYWYRQSLGQGLEFLIYFQGNSAPDKSGLPSDRFSAERTGGSVSTLTIQRTQQEDSAVYLCASSLGQADGYTFGSGTRLTVV.

The chain recombines TRBV6-1 with TRBJ2-5, with D perhaps being TRBD1 or TRBD2 (5 bases each). CDR1 and CDR2 (germline): MNHNS, SASEGT. Between the trimmed V and J ends, which lost 5 bases and 4 bases, there was a span of 14 bases. CDR3 length: 14 amino acids. The CDR3 loop is CASSRDHRGETQYF. The CDR3 DNA reads TGTGCCAGCAGTCGGGACCACCGGGGAGAGACCCAGTACTTC.

The chain couples TRBV30 to TRBJ2-4, with D uncertain. This CDR3 is 14 amino acids long. V lost 1 base and J 7 bases, leaving 14 bases between the germline ends. CDR1 GTSNPN and CDR2 SVGIG come from the germline V gene (reference sequence). Written as DNA, the CDR3 is TGTGCCTGGAGTGACGGCAGAGCTTCGAACATTCAGTACTTC. Translation gives CAWSDGRASNIQYF.

The rearrangement uses TRBV19 and TRBJ2-7; D not certain. Looked up from germline, CDR1 is LNHDA and CDR2 is SQIVND (reference sequence). The CDR3 consists of 13 residues. Deletions cut 4 bases from V and 5 bases from J, with 12 bases between. CDR3 in DNA: TGTGCCAGTAGTAAACGAGCTCGGGACGAGCAGTACTTC. Its protein is CASSKRARDEQYF.

The DNA for the CDR3 is TGTGCCAGCAGCCACCGACAGAATTCAAACTATGGCTACACCTTC. Translated: CASSHRQNSNYGYTF. The chain combines TRBV3-1 with TRBJ1-2, with D perhaps matching TRBD1 (5 bases). The V gene lost 3 bases and the J gene lost 2 bases, with 13 bases spanning the gap. The CDR3 runs 15 residues. Germline CDR1 reads LGHDT; CDR2 reads YNNKEL (reference sequence).

The chain links TRBV12-3 or TRBV12-4 to TRBJ2-7; D may be TRBD2 (5 bases). Trimming shortened V by 4 bases and J by 3 bases, and 13 bases separated the two germline ends. The CDR3 runs 14 residues. As DNA, the CDR3 is TGTGCCAGCAGTTCTCTCGGGGAAAACTACGAGCAGTACTTC. This encodes CASSSLGENYEQYF.

The gene calls are TRBV28 and TRBJ2-5, with 8 bases lining up with TRBD1. CDR3 length: 15 residues. Trimming removed 5 bases from V and 7 bases from J; junction bases left unmatched: 12. The germline V gene has CDR1 MDHEN and CDR2 SYDVKM. The CDR3 DNA reads TGTGCCAGCAGTCTCCAGGGGGCGAGGGTAGGGACCCAGTACTTC. Its translation is CASSLQGARVGTQYF.

The chain links TRBV5-6 to TRBJ2-5; 7 bases align to TRBD1. The ends lost 0 bases at V and 4 bases at J; junction bases unmatched: 0. The CDR3 runs to 13 residues. Germline assignment: CDR1 SGHDT and CDR2 YYEEEE. The CDR3: CASSLDRGETQYF. CDR3 sequence (DNA): TGTGCCAGCAGCTTGGACAGGGGAGAGACCCAGTACTTC.

This clonotype has more than one count but fewer than ten. The junction departs from the called germline gene at one end, perhaps through a read error. The chain couples TRBV7-7 to TRBJ2-5; D gene unclear. The CDR3 is 13 residues long. The V gene's germline CDR1 is SSHAT and CDR2 FNYEAQ (reference sequence). The CDR3 spells CASSRGRQETQYF. The DNA of the CDR3 is TGTGCTAGCAGCAGAGGCCGTCAAGAGACCCAGTACTTC.

The J gene is TRBJ2-3, the V gene TRBV29-1; D gene uncertain. Germline V gene data show CDR1 as SQVTM and CDR2 as ANQGSEA. The CDR3 extends over 13 amino acids. V was clipped by 1 base and J by 4 bases, with 9 bases between them. In DNA, the CDR3 is TGCAGCGTTGAAGGGGTTCGTGCAGATACGCAGTATTTT. This encodes CSVEGVRADTQYF.

The CDR3 DNA reads TGTGCCAGCAGCCAAGAAAGACAGGGTCTAGTCTATGGGACCCAGTACTTC. The encoded protein is CASSQERQGLVYGTQYF. The chain couples TRBV3-1 to TRBJ2-5; TRBD1 agrees at 7 bases. Germline CDR1 and CDR2: LGHDT and YNNKEL (reference sequence). The CDR3 sequence is 17 residues long. The trim removed 0 bases at V and 7 bases at J, leaving 14 bases unmatched.

V usage is TRBV7-2 and J usage is TRBJ1-1, with D maybe TRBD1 (5 bases). V shed 3 bases and J shed 3 bases, with 11 bases lying between them. CDR3 length: 14 residues. Per the germline V gene, CDR1 is SGHTA and CDR2 is FQGNSA. This chain's CDR3 is CASSLTRGDTEAFF. For the CDR3, the DNA is TGTGCCAGCAGCTTGACTAGGGGAGACACTGAAGCTTTCTTT.

This clonotype was detected once. This rearrangement joins TRBV2 to TRBJ1-1, with 7 positions matching TRBD1. The CDR3 is made up of 15 amino acids. CDR1 is SNHLY, CDR2 FYNNEI, per germline. The J segment lost 3 bases and the V segment lost 1 base, leaving 5 bases of the junction unmatched. The CDR3 DNA follows: TGTGCCAGCAGTGAAGGCAGGGGGGGTGACACTGAAGCTTTCTTT. Translation gives CASSEGRGGDTEAFF. Drawing the rest from reference TRBV2 and TRBJ1-1, the complete variable domain is EPEVTQTPSHQVTQMGQEVILRCVPISNHLYFYWYRQILGQKVEFLVSFYNNEISEKSEIFDDQFSVERPDGSNFTLKIRSTKLEDSAMYFCASSEGRGGDTEAFFGQGTRLTVV.

The V and J genes are TRBV19 and TRBJ1-1; D unclear. CDR3 length equals 14 residues. In germline, CDR1 is LNHDA, CDR2 SQIVND (reference sequence). V shed 5 bases and J shed 0 bases, with 10 bases lying between them. CDR3 bases: TGTGCCAGTAGTCTGCGGGAGTTGAACACTGAAGCTTTCTTT. It yields the protein CASSLRELNTEAFF.

V gene TRBV6-1 combines with J gene TRBJ1-5; D is possibly TRBD1 (6 bases). The germline V gene encodes CDR1 MNHNS and CDR2 SASEGT. V lost 7 bases and J lost 7, with 14 bases in between. This CDR3 has 13 amino acids. The CDR3, as DNA: TGTGCCAGCACCCCCAACAGGGACCAGCCCCAGCATTTT. Its translation is CASTPNRDQPQHF.

This chain links TRBV7-3 with TRBJ2-2; 15 positions agree with TRBD2. The CDR3 length is 16 residues. From germline, CDR1 is SGHTA and CDR2 FQGTGA. J was trimmed by 5 bases and V by 6 bases; bases with no gene match: 4. CDR3 residues: CASRTGTSGRTGELFF. The CDR3 region has the DNA TGTGCCAGCAGGACCGGGACTAGCGGGAGGACCGGGGAGCTGTTTTTT.